The T cell receptor (beta chain) under discussion was sequenced for a study of T cell repertoires in cytomegalovirus infection. Points on this clonotype: Its antigen is not known.

One entry per CDR3 protein, called by TCRdb with MiXCR from the reads. The sample lists 300,000 to 400,000 distinct CDR3 sequences, about 29% seen once, with about 20% in the top ten. Germline V CDR1 and CDR2: MGHDK, SYGVNS. V lost 1 base, J lost 5 bases, and 8 bases lay in between. The CDR3 runs to 13 residues. The rearrangement joins TRBV25-1 to TRBJ1-2, with D uncertain. This clonotype was sampled from a human donor in good health (CMV status not recorded). Some clones in this sample may be carry-over from other donors' samples. The starting material was cultured PBMCs, obtained from culture after CMV antigen stimulation. Written as DNA, the CDR3 is TGTGCCAGCAGTGAATCCGGAGTATATGGCTACACCTTC. Protein product: CASSESGVYGYTF.